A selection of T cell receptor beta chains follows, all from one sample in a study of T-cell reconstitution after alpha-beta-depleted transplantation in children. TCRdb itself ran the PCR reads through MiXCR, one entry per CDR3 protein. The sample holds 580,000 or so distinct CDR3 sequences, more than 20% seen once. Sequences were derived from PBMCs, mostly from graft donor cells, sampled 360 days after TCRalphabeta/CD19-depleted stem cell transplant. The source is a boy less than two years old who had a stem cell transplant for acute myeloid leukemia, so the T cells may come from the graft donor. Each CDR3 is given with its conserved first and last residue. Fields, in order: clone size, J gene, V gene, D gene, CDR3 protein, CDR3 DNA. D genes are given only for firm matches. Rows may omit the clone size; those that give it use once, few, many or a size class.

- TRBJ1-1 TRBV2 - CATQRVGGNTEAFF TGTGCCACCCAACGGGTTGGGGGAAACACTGAAGCTTTCTTT
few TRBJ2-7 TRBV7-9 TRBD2 CASSSRSGGDEQYF TGTGCCAGCAGCTCAAGGTCGGGAGGAGACGAGCAGTACTTC
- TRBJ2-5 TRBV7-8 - CASSLAVLQETQYF TGTGCCAGCAGCTTAGCGGTCCTTCAAGAGACCCAGTACTTC
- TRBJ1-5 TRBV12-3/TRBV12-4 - CASSFLPGTDQPQHF TGTGCCAGCAGTTTCCTGCCAGGGACCGATCAGCCCCAGCATTTT
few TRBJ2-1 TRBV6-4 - CASSDTGLNEQFF TGTGCCAGCAGTGATACCGGACTCAATGAGCAGTTCTTC
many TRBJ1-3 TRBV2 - CAMTHRGNTIYF TGTGCCATGACCCACAGGGGAAACACCATATATTTT
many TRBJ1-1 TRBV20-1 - CSATGDGKAEAFF TGCAGTGCTACTGGGGACGGTAAAGCTGAAGCTTTCTTT
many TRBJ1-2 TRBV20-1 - CSARSSTHLGYTF TGCAGTGCTAGATCCTCGACTCATCTTGGCTACACCTTC
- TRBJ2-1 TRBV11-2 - CASSTPTHNEQFF TGTGCCAGCAGCACTCCAACTCACAATGAGCAGTTCTTC
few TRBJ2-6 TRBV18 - CASSPTVSAGANVLTF TGTGCCAGCTCACCTACGGTGTCAGCTGGGGCCAACGTCCTGACTTTC
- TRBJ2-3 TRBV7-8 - CASSLERDPSTDTQYF TGTGCCAGCAGCCTTGAAAGGGATCCTAGCACAGATACGCAGTATTTT
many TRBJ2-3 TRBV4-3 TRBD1 CASSQDKGATTDTQYF TGCGCCAGCAGCCAAGATAAGGGGGCGACCACAGATACGCAGTATTTT
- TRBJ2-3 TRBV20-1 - CSARDLLEGVDTQYF TGCAGTGCTAGAGATCTACTAGAAGGAGTAGATACGCAGTATTTT
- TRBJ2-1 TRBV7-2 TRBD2 CASSLVTSGGIEQFF TGTGCCAGCAGCTTAGTTACTAGCGGGGGGATTGAGCAGTTCTTC
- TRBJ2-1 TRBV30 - CAWSPQANEQFF TGTGCCTGGAGTCCCCAGGCCAATGAGCAGTTCTTC
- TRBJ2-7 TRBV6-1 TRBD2 CASGLEAGGSWYEQYF TGTGCCAGCGGACTTGAAGCGGGGGGGTCTTGGTACGAGCAGTACTTC
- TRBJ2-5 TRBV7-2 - CASSLQWVGTQYF TGTGCCAGCAGCTTACAGTGGGTGGGGACCCAGTACTTC
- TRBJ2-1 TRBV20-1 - CSAKSQRATNYNEQFF TGCAGTGCTAAATCCCAGCGGGCGACCAACTACAATGAGCAGTTCTTC
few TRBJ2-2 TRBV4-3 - CASSQDRRGGTAGELFF TGCGCCAGCAGCCAAGATCGTCGGGGCGGGACCGCCGGGGAGCTGTTTTTT
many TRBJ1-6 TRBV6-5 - CASSYGKTNSPLHF TGTGCCAGCAGTTACGGGAAAACCAATTCACCCCTCCACTTT
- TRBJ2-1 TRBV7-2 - CASSLAGGAGDEQFF TGTGCCAGCAGCTTAGCGGGGGGGGCCGGAGATGAGCAGTTCTTC
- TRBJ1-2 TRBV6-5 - CASSYSQGYGYTF TGTGCCAGCAGTTACTCGCAGGGGTATGGCTACACCTTC
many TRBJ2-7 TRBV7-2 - CASSLFGNYEQYF TGTGCCAGCAGCTTATTTGGGAACTACGAGCAGTACTTC
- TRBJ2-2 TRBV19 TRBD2 CASRTSGRTGELFF TGTGCCAGTCGGACTAGCGGGCGCACCGGGGAGCTGTTTTTT
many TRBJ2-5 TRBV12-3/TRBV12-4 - CASRPRDGETQYF TGTGCCAGCAGGCCTCGGGACGGGGAGACCCAGTACTTC
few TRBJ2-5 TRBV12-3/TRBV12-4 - CASSLGRSQETQYF TGTGCCAGCAGTTTAGGTCGCTCGCAAGAGACCCAGTACTTC
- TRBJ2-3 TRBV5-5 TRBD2 CACRPRLAGPTSTDTQYF TGTGCCTGCCGACCCCGACTAGCGGGGCCTACTAGCACAGATACGCAGTATTTT
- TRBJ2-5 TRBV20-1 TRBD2 CSASGTSGQETQYF TGCAGTGCTTCCGGGACTAGCGGACAAGAGACCCAGTACTTC
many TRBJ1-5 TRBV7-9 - CASSFSGTREVNQPQHF TGTGCCAGCAGCTTTAGCGGGACCAGGGAAGTCAATCAGCCCCAGCATTTT
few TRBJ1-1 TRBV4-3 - CASSQEVVTSNTEAFF TGCGCCAGCAGCCAAGAAGTAGTCACCTCGAACACTGAAGCTTTCTTT
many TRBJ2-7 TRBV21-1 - CASSSDMGSYEQYF TGTGCCAGCAGCTCCGACATGGGGAGCTACGAGCAGTACTTC
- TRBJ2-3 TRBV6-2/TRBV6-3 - CASSPGTGGLISVLTDTQYF TGTGCCAGCAGCCCCGGTACTGGAGGTCTGATTAGCGTTCTCACAGATACGCAGTATTTT
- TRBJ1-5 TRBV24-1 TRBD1 CATSDSRGRNQPQHF TGTGCCACCAGTGATAGCAGGGGGCGGAATCAGCCCCAGCATTTT
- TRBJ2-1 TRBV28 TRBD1 CASSSDREYYNEQFF TGTGCCAGCAGTTCAGACAGGGAATACTACAATGAGCAGTTCTTC
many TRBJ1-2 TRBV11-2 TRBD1 CASSLVRGTAGYTF TGTGCCAGCAGCTTAGTTCGAGGGACAGCTGGCTACACCTTC
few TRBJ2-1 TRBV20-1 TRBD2 CSAKGTSGSYNEQFF TGCAGTGCAAAAGGGACTAGCGGTTCCTACAATGAGCAGTTCTTC
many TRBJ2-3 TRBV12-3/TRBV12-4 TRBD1 CASTYIPGQGQYF TGTGCCAGCACTTACATACCGGGACAGGGCCAGTATTTT
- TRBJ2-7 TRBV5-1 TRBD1 CASSLGTVPYEQYF TGCGCCAGCAGCCTTGGGACAGTTCCTTACGAGCAGTACTTC
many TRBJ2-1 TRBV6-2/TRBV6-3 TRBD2 CASTGTNNEQFF TGTGCCAGCACCGGGACTAACAATGAGCAGTTCTTC
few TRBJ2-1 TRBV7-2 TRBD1 CASRSGTGLYNEQFF TGTGCCAGCAGGTCCGGGACAGGGCTCTACAATGAGCAGTTCTTC
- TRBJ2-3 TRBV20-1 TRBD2 CCARDTSGGAVADTQYF TGCTGTGCTAGAGATACCAGCGGGGGTGCGGTCGCAGATACGCAGTATTTT
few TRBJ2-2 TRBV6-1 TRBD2 CASGTSVVTGELFF TGTGCCAGCGGGACTAGCGTTGTTACCGGGGAGCTGTTTTTT
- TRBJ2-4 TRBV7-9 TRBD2 CASSPTSADNIQYF TGTGCCAGCAGCCCGACTAGCGCGGATAACATTCAGTACTTC
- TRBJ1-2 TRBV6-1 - CASSEVGGRGYTF TGTGCCAGCAGTGAAGTCGGGGGAAGGGGCTACACCTTC
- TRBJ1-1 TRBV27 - CASSSSREGTEAFF TGTGCCAGCAGTTCATCGAGAGAGGGTACTGAAGCTTTCTTT
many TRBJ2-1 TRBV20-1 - CSARDPKDREGNNEQFF TGCAGTGCTAGAGACCCCAAGGACAGGGAGGGGAACAATGAGCAGTTCTTC
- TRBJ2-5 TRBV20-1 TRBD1 CSADRDQETQYF TGCAGTGCGGACAGGGACCAAGAGACCCAGTACTTC
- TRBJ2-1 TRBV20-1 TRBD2 CSARWRGRSYNEQFF TGCAGTGCCCGATGGCGGGGGAGGTCCTACAATGAGCAGTTCTTC